The entry below describes one T cell receptor (beta chain). The antigen is not known. Germline values: CDR1 KGHSH, CDR2 LQKENI. The junction had 10 bases not matched to a gene; V was cut back by 4 bases and J by 6 bases. CDR3 size: 15 residues. Measured with immunoSEQ multiplex PCR; TCRdb has only the in-frame clones, and not every one. Here the sample spans over 100,000 clones, roughly 86% being singletons. The sample comes from a study of cytomegalovirus exposure and HLA in healthy donors. Study-level findings and limits: 164 TCR beta chains were listed as cytomegalovirus-associated. Cytomegalovirus status was reportedly diagnosed by the classifier with high sensitivity and specificity.

This receptor was identified in a young woman in good health and CMV-seronegative. Sequenced material: PBMCs. The chain couples TRBV18 to TRBJ1-2; TRBD1 matches at 8 bases. CDR3 sequence: CASSQGTGFSNGYTF. CDR3 bases: TGTGCCAGCTCACAAGGGACAGGTTTCTCAAATGGCTACACCTTC. Looking up the rest from reference TRBV18 and TRBJ1-2 gives the full variable domain: NAGVMQNPRHLVRRRGQEARLRCSPMKGHSHVYWYRQLPEEGLKFMVYLQKENIIDESGMPKERFSAEFPKEGPSILRIQQVVRGDSAAYFCASSQGTGFSNGYTFGSGTRLTVV.